This T cell receptor (beta chain) came from a study of neurological immune-mediated disorders. Germline V gives CDR1 SGHRS, CDR2 YFSETQ. V was clipped by 4 bases and J by 1 base, with 18 bases between them. The CDR3 length is 16 residues. Each CDR3 protein gets one entry after TCRdb re-called the 5' RACE reads with MiXCR. The sample lists fewer than 110,000 distinct CDR3 sequences; 10% to 11% were seen once. Time point described: longitudinal time-point 3. This TCR was recovered from a female donor with HTLV-1-associated myelopathy (HAM/TSP). V is TRBV5-1 and J is TRBJ2-7, with a possible D match to TRBD2 (6 bases). Sequenced input: PBMCs. The CDR3 region has the DNA TGCGCCAGCAGCGTAGCCCGGGGGAGCAAGTCCTACGAGCAGTACTTC. It encodes CASSVARGSKSYEQYF.